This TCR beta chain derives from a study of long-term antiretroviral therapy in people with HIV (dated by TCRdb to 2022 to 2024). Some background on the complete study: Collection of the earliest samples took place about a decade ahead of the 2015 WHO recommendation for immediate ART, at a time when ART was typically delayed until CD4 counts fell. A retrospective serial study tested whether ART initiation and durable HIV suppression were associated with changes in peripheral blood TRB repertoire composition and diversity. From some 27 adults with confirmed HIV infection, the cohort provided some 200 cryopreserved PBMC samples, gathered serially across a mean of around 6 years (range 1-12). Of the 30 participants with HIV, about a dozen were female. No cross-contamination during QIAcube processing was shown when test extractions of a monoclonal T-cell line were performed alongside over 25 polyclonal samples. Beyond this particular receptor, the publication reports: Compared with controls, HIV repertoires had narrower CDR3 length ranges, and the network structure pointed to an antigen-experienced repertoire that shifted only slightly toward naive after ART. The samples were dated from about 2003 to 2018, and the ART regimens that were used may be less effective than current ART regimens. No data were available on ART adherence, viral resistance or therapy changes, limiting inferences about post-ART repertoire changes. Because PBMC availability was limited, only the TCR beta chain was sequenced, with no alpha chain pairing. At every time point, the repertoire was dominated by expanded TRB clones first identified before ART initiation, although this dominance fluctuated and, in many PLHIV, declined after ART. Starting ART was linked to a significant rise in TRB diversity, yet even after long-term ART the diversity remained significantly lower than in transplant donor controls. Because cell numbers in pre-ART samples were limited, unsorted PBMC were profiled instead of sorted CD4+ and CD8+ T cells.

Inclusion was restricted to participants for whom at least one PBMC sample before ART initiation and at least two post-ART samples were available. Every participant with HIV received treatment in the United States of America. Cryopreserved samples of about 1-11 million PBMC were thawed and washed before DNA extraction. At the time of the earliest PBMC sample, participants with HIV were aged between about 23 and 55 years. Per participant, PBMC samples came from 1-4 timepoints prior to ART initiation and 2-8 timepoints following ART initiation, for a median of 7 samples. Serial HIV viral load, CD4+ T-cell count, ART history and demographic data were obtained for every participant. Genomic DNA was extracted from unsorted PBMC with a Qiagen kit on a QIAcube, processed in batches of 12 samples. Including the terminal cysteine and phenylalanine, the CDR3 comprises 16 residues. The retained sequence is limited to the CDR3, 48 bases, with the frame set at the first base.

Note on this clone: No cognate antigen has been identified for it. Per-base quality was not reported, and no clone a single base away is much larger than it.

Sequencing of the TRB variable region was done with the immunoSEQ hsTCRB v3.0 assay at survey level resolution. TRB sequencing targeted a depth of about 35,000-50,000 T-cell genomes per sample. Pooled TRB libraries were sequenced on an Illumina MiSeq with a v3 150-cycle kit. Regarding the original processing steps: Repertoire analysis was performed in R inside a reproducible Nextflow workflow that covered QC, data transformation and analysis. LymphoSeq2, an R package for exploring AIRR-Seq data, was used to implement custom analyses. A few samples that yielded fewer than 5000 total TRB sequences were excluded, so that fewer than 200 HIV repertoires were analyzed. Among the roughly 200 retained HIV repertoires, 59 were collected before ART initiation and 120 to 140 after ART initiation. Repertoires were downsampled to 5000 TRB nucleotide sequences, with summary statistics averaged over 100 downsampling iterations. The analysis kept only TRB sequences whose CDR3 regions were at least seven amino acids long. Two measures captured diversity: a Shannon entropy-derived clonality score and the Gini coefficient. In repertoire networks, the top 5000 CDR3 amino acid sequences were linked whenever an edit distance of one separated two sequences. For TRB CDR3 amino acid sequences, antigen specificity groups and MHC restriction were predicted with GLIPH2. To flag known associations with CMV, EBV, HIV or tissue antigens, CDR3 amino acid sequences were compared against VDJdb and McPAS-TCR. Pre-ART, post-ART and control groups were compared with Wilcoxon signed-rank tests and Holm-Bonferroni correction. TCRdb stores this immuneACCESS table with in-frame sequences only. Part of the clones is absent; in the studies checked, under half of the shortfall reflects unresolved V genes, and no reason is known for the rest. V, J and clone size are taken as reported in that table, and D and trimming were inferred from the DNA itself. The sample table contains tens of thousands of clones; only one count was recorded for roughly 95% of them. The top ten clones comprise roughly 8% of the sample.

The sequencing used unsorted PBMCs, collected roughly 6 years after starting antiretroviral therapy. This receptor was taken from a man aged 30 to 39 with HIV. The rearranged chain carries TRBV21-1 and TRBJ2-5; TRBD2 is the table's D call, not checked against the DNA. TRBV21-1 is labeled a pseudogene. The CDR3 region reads CASSKDPLRTQETQYF. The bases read TGTGCCAGCAGCAAAGATCCCCTAAGAACTCAAGAGACCCAGTACTTC.